This record covers a single T cell receptor beta chain. This specimen comes from a study of T cell changes during pregnancy in multiple sclerosis. TCRdb keeps only in-frame clones here, not all; method: immunoSEQ multiplex PCR. Of over 45,000 clones listed, approximately 92% are singletons. The starting material was CD4+ T cells from peripheral blood mononuclear cells, obtained after pregnancy. The origin of this receptor is a female donor with multiple sclerosis, enrolled in a pregnancy study.

The CDR3 here is CASSGPGQGSGNTIYF. CDR3 sequence (DNA): TGTGCCAGCAGTGGTCCGGGACAGGGCTCTGGAAACACCATATATTTT. The chain has TRBV25-1 and TRBJ1-3; 9 bases align to TRBD1. Germline loops: CDR1 MGHDK, CDR2 SYGVNS. The J segment lost 0 bases and the V segment lost 4 bases, leaving 4 bases of the junction unmatched. The CDR3 loop spans 16 amino acids.